The next 25 T cell receptor beta chains were all read from a single sample in a study of cytomegalovirus exposure and HLA in healthy donors. It was with 60 Vbeta and 13 Jbeta primers that the PCR ran. Some clones are missing from TCRdb's copy, which holds only in-frame ones; the method was immunoSEQ multiplex PCR. Its table lists 140,000 to 150,000 clones. The sample comprised PBMCs. Receptors originate from a male donor in good health and CMV-seronegative.

The rearrangement joins TRBV5-1 to TRBJ2-1; TRBD2 agrees at 8 bases. The V gene's germline CDR1 is SGHRS and CDR2 YFSETQ. The CDR3 totals 15 residues. The V gene end was trimmed by 4 bases and the J gene end by 3 bases; junction bases not matched to a gene: 6. CDR3 protein: CASSRSGGDYNEQFF. The CDR3 nucleotides read TGCGCCAGCAGCCGGAGCGGGGGAGACTACAATGAGCAGTTCTTC.

As DNA, the CDR3 is TGTGCCAGCAGTTTGCGGGGATATAGCAATCAGCCCCAGCATTTT. Its protein product is CASSLRGYSNQPQHF. This chain joins TRBV6-5 and TRBJ1-5; no definite D call. The germline V gene has CDR1 MNHEY and CDR2 SVGAGI. V lost 4 bases and J 0 bases, leaving 10 bases between the germline ends. The CDR3 is 15 residues long.

J is TRBJ1-2 and V is TRBV6-4; D is unresolved. Trimming stripped 0 bases from V and 4 bases from J, with 6 bases between. Germline CDR1 MRHNA, CDR2 SNTAGT. The CDR3 covers 13 residues. As DNA, the CDR3 is TGTGCCAGCAGTGACTCGGGCACCTATGGCTACACCTTC. Protein product: CASSDSGTYGYTF.

The chain couples TRBV27 to TRBJ1-1; 11 nucleotides align to TRBD1. The CDR3 is made up of 18 amino acids. The V gene end was trimmed by 6 bases and the J gene end by 3 bases; junction bases not matched to a gene: 15. Germline CDR1 and CDR2: MNHEY and SMNVEV (reference sequence). CDR3 in DNA: TGTGCCAGCAGCCTCCGCCGGGACAGGGGGGAACAGTACACTGAAGCTTTCTTT. This sequence encodes CASSLRRDRGEQYTEAFF.

The chain is built from TRBV4-2 and TRBJ2-7, with 10 bases fitting TRBD2. Per germline, CDR1 LGHNA and CDR2 YNFKEQ. The CDR3 loop spans 15 amino acids. V lost 5 bases to trimming and J lost 2 bases; unmatched junction nucleotides: 6. The CDR3 DNA sequence: TGTGCCAGCAGCGAAACTAGCGGGGTGCCCTACGAGCAGTACTTC. It encodes CASSETSGVPYEQYF.

The rearrangement links TRBV4-2 to TRBJ2-7; a weak D match, TRBD2 (6 bases). Trimming removed 1 base at V and 6 bases at J, with 13 bases between. CDR1 and CDR2 (germline): LGHNA, YNFKEQ. The CDR3 has 14 residues. CDR3 residues: CASSQAGEGVEQYF. In nucleotides, the CDR3 is TGTGCCAGCAGCCAAGCGGGAGAAGGGGTCGAGCAGTACTTC.

This rearrangement joins TRBV5-5 to TRBJ1-1, with D possibly TRBD1 on 6 matching bases. The CDR3 is 16 amino acids. Trimming took 3 bases from V and 1 from J, leaving 16 bases between them. The germline V gene has CDR1 SGHKS and CDR2 YYEKEE (reference sequence). The CDR3 here is CASSSGHRQGNTEAFF. CDR3 nucleotides: TGTGCCAGCAGCTCGGGACATAGGCAGGGGAACACTGAAGCTTTCTTT. Complete variable domain (other parts from reference TRBV5-5 and TRBJ1-1): DAGVTQSPTHLIKTRGQQVTLRCSPISGHKSVSWYQQVLGQGPQFIFQYYEKEERGRGNFPDRFSARQFPNYSSELNVNALLLGDSALYLCASSSGHRQGNTEAFFGQGTRLTVV.

The V and J genes are TRBV6-5 and TRBJ2-5; 9 bases fit TRBD1. CDR3 length equals 15 residues. J gave up 7 bases and V 6 bases, and 12 bases lay outside the gene matches. Per the germline V gene, CDR1 is MNHEY and CDR2 is SVGAGI. The CDR3 sequence: CASRIDRGTGGTQYF. The CDR3 DNA is TGTGCCAGCAGAATCGACAGGGGGACAGGAGGGACCCAGTACTTC.

This chain joins TRBV5-1 and TRBJ1-2; D remains ambiguous. CDR3 size: 13 residues. Germline lookup yields CDR1 SGHRS and CDR2 YFSETQ. The V end was cut by 7 bases, the J end by 0 bases, with 10 bases between. The CDR3 loop is CASRGTANYGYTF. CDR3 DNA: TGCGCCAGCCGTGGCACAGCTAACTATGGCTACACCTTC.

This chain connects TRBV5-1 to TRBJ2-5; D is perhaps TRBD1 (5 bases). V was clipped by 4 bases and J by 5 bases, with 18 bases between them. The CDR3 contains 15 residues. In germline, CDR1 is SGHRS, CDR2 YFSETQ. Here the CDR3 reads CASSKGPQGVETQYF. In DNA, the CDR3 is TGCGCCAGCAGCAAAGGACCGCAGGGTGTGGAGACCCAGTACTTC.

Of note for this clone: At one end the junction does not follow the germline gene, possibly because of a read error. This chain uses TRBV29-1 with TRBJ2-2; 13 nucleotides match TRBD2. Per germline, CDR1 SQVTM and CDR2 ANQGSEA. The CDR3 totals 18 residues. The CDR3 DNA follows: TGCAGTGTTGCACCCGCCTCGCGACTAGCGGGAGGTGCCGGGGAGCTGTTTTTT. Its translation: CSVAPASRLAGGAGELFF.

The J gene is TRBJ2-7, the V gene TRBV5-1, with 8 bases that match TRBD1. Trimming removed 1 base from V and 3 bases from J; junction bases left unmatched: 12. Per the germline V gene, CDR1 is SGHRS and CDR2 is YFSETQ. The CDR3 spans 17 residues. The CDR3 reads CASSLKGETGVLYEQYF. Written as DNA, the CDR3 is TGCGCCAGCAGCTTGAAGGGCGAGACAGGGGTACTCTACGAGCAGTACTTC.

V and J are TRBV7-6 and TRBJ2-2; 12 bases match TRBD1. The CDR3 has 17 amino acids. J was trimmed by 5 bases and V by 5 bases; bases with no gene match: 9. Germline CDR1 reads SGHVS; CDR2 reads FNYEAQ. The CDR3 region is CASSRVKGQGATGELFF. The DNA for the CDR3 is TGTGCCAGCAGCCGAGTAAAGGGACAGGGGGCGACCGGGGAGCTGTTTTTT.

The V and J genes are TRBV25-1 and TRBJ1-5, with a weak D call TRBD1 (6 bases). Germline loops: CDR1 MGHDK, CDR2 SYGVNS. CDR3 length: 16 amino acids. Trimming removed 6 bases from V and 5 bases from J, with 20 bases in between. For the CDR3, the DNA is TGTGCCAGCAGAGGGGGTTGGGGGGGGGTTGATCAGCCCCAGCATTTT. Translation: CASRGGWGGVDQPQHF.

The chain recombines TRBV29-1 with TRBJ2-5, with a weak D call TRBD2 (5 bases). V gave up 4 bases and J gave up 5 bases, with 8 bases separating them. Germline V gene data show CDR1 as SQVTM and CDR2 as ANQGSEA. This CDR3 is 11 amino acids long. This CDR3 reads CSVVTGETQYF. CDR3 nucleotide sequence: TGCAGCGTTGTTACGGGGGAGACCCAGTACTTC.

This rearrangement joins TRBV7-9 to TRBJ2-7; perhaps TRBD1 as D (6 bases). Trimming stripped 3 bases from V and 0 bases from J, with 12 bases between. The CDR3 extends over 15 amino acids. The germline CDR1 and CDR2 sequences are SEHNR and FQNEAQ (reference sequence). The CDR3 is CASSFMTGGSYEQYF. CDR3 DNA sequence: TGTGCCAGCAGCTTTATGACAGGAGGCTCCTACGAGCAGTACTTC. Combining the CDR3 with reference TRBV7-9 and TRBJ2-7 gives the whole variable domain DTGVSQNPRHKITKRGQNVTFRCDPISEHNRLYWYRQTLGQGPEFLTYFQNEAQLEKSRLLSDRFSAERPKGSFSTLEIQRTEQGDSAMYLCASSFMTGGSYEQYFGPGTRLTVT.

CDR3 in amino acids: CASSLFLGTAYEQYF. The CDR3 DNA reads TGTGCCAGCAGCTTATTCCTCGGGACAGCCTACGAGCAGTACTTC. The V call is TRBV11-2, the J call TRBJ2-7, with 7 nucleotides matching TRBD1. Germline V gene lookup returns CDR1 SGHAT and CDR2 FQNNGV. With 2 bases clipped from V and 2 bases from J, the junction kept 6 bases outside the gene matches. The CDR3 totals 15 residues.

The chain carries TRBV14 and TRBJ2-7; 10 nucleotides agree with TRBD1. This CDR3 region has 15 residues. V shed 2 bases and J 8 bases; nucleotides not matched to a gene: 9. Germline V lookup: CDR1 SGHDN, CDR2 FVKESK. The DNA for the CDR3 is TGTGCCAGCAGCCAAATTGGGACAGGGGCCTCCAAGCAGTACTTC. Protein: CASSQIGTGASKQYF.

The chain combines TRBV30 with TRBJ1-5; no firm D call. V was trimmed by 0 bases and J by 3 bases, leaving 12 bases between them. This CDR3 region has 15 residues. The V gene's germline CDR1 is GTSNPN and CDR2 SVGIG (reference sequence). CDR3 region: CAWSVGGRVNQPQHF. The CDR3 nucleotides are TGTGCCTGGAGTGTGGGAGGGAGGGTCAATCAGCCCCAGCATTTT.

The gene calls are TRBV19 and TRBJ2-1; the D gene is possibly TRBD2 (6 bases). V was clipped by 10 bases and J by 0 bases, with 22 bases between them. This CDR3 comprises 17 residues. CDR1 is LNHDA and CDR2 is SQIVND in the germline V gene (reference sequence). For the CDR3, the DNA is TGTGCCACCGGGGGTTTCGGAGTCAAATCCTCCTACAATGAGCAGTTCTTC. It yields the protein CATGGFGVKSSYNEQFF.

The chain employs TRBV27 and TRBJ1-4, with D possibly being TRBD1 (5 bases). CDR1 MNHEY and CDR2 SMNVEV come from the germline V gene (reference sequence). Trimming took 5 bases from V and 12 from J, leaving 25 bases between them. CDR3 length: 16 residues. The CDR3 protein is CASSPPSWSGIGELFF. In nucleotides, the CDR3 is TGTGCCAGCAGTCCTCCATCATGGTCTGGAATAGGGGAACTGTTTTTT. The variable domain in full, with the rest retrieved from reference TRBV27 and TRBJ1-4, is EAQVTQNPRYLITVTGKKLTVTCSQNMNHEYMSWYRQDPGLGLRQIYYSMNVEVTDKGDVPEGYKVSRKEKRNFPLILESPSPNQTSLYFCASSPPSWSGIGELFFGSGTQLSVL.

The chain has TRBV5-4 and TRBJ1-2, with D tentatively TRBD1 (6 bases). This CDR3 spans 15 amino acids. Germline loops: CDR1 SGHNT, CDR2 YYREEE (reference sequence). Trimming cost V 4 bases and J 5 bases, with 18 bases left between them. CDR3 bases: TGTGCCAGCAGCGTGGACAGCTCCAAAGGATATGGCTACACCTTC. Translating it yields CASSVDSSKGYGYTF.

The CDR3 DNA follows: TGCGCCAGCAGCTTGGAAAGCGGGACTACAGATACGCAGTATTTT. It codes for CASSLESGTTDTQYF. V and J are TRBV5-1 and TRBJ2-3; TRBD2 aligns across 7 bases. The CDR3 consists of 15 residues. Germline lookup yields CDR1 SGHRS and CDR2 YFSETQ. Unmatched junction bases numbered 4, after V lost 0 bases and J lost 3 bases.

The chain combines TRBV7-2 with TRBJ1-4; 7 bases line up with TRBD1. CDR1 is SGHTA, CDR2 FQGNSA, per germline. CDR3 size: 15 residues. The V gene end was trimmed by 1 base and the J gene end by 8 bases; junction bases not matched to a gene: 7. The CDR3 DNA follows: TGTGCCAGCAGCTTAGGGCGGCAGGGGGACGAAAAACTGTTTTTT. Translated, it gives CASSLGRQGDEKLFF.

The chain couples TRBV18 to TRBJ2-5; D is undetermined. TRBJ2-7 explains the end of the DNA better; the J call may be wrong. The CDR3 has 15 amino acids. From germline, CDR1 is KGHSH and CDR2 LQKENI. CDR3 DNA: TGTGCCAGCTCACCCGCGAAAGTGAGCTCCTACGAGCAGTACTTC. Its protein product is CASSPAKVSSYEQYF.